Listed below are T cell receptor beta chains from one sample, sequenced in a study of T-cell reconstitution after alpha-beta-depleted transplantation in children. TCRdb reanalysed the PCR reads using MiXCR and keeps one entry per CDR3 protein. The sample yields 210,000 or so distinct CDR3 sequences, roughly a tenth seen once. Sequencing used PBMCs, obtained before TCRalphabeta/CD19-depleted stem cell transplant. Source of these receptors: a child under two years old with acute myeloid leukemia, due to receive a stem cell transplant. Both conserved end residues are part of each CDR3. Fields, in order: clone size, V gene, J gene, D gene, CDR3 protein, CDR3 DNA. A D gene is named only where the DNA matches it firmly. The size entry gives once, few, many, or a class for an expanded clone.

clone size: many
V gene: TRBV9
J gene: TRBJ1-4
D gene: -
CDR3 protein: CASSVGGSENEKLFF
CDR3 DNA: TGTGCCAGCAGCGTAGGTGGGTCCGAAAATGAAAAACTGTTTTTT

clone size: few
V gene: TRBV28
J gene: TRBJ1-2
D gene: -
CDR3 protein: CASSSALGGAGYGYTF
CDR3 DNA: TGTGCCAGCAGTTCGGCCCTGGGGGGGGCGGGATATGGCTACACCTTC

clone size: many
V gene: TRBV7-9
J gene: TRBJ1-5
D gene: -
CDR3 protein: CASSSLNQPQHF
CDR3 DNA: TGTGCCAGCAGCTCCTTAAATCAGCCCCAGCATTTT

clone size: many
V gene: TRBV2
J gene: TRBJ2-3
D gene: -
CDR3 protein: CASRPLLGGDTQYF
CDR3 DNA: TGTGCCAGCAGACCCCTACTGGGGGGAGATACGCAGTATTTT

clone size: many
V gene: TRBV28
J gene: TRBJ2-2
D gene: -
CDR3 protein: CASARRTGELFF
CDR3 DNA: TGTGCCAGCGCCAGGCGCACCGGGGAGCTGTTTTTT

clone size: many
V gene: TRBV5-1
J gene: TRBJ1-4
D gene: -
CDR3 protein: CASTTGQTNEKLFF
CDR3 DNA: TGCGCCAGCACCACGGGACAAACTAATGAAAAACTGTTTTTT

clone size: many
V gene: TRBV2
J gene: TRBJ2-4
D gene: TRBD1
CDR3 protein: CASSETGQGAFSSKNIQYF
CDR3 DNA: TGTGCCAGCAGTGAAACCGGACAGGGGGCATTTTCATCCAAAAACATTCAGTACTTC

clone size: many
V gene: TRBV14
J gene: TRBJ1-2
D gene: TRBD1
CDR3 protein: CASSVQGARAYTF
CDR3 DNA: TGTGCCAGCAGCGTCCAGGGGGCGCGGGCGTACACCTTC

clone size: many
V gene: TRBV29-1
J gene: TRBJ1-2
D gene: TRBD1
CDR3 protein: CSVEDRVANYGYTF
CDR3 DNA: TGCAGCGTGGAGGACAGGGTCGCGAACTATGGCTACACCTTC

clone size: many
V gene: TRBV30
J gene: TRBJ1-2
D gene: -
CDR3 protein: CAWSRVNYGYTF
CDR3 DNA: TGTGCCTGGAGTCGGGTTAACTATGGCTACACCTTC

clone size: many
V gene: TRBV2
J gene: TRBJ2-3
D gene: TRBD2
CDR3 protein: CASSLYSPGLAGDTQYF
CDR3 DNA: TGTGCCAGCAGTCTTTACTCGCCGGGACTAGCGGGAGATACGCAGTATTTT

clone size: many
V gene: TRBV5-1
J gene: TRBJ2-3
D gene: -
CDR3 protein: CASSYYGTLSTDTQYF
CDR3 DNA: TGCGCCAGCAGCTACTACGGGACTCTGAGCACAGATACGCAGTATTTT

clone size: many
V gene: TRBV11-2
J gene: TRBJ2-7
D gene: -
CDR3 protein: CASSAPETRGSEQYF
CDR3 DNA: TGTGCCAGCAGCGCCCCAGAGACTAGAGGGAGCGAGCAGTACTTC

clone size: few
V gene: TRBV18
J gene: TRBJ1-2
D gene: TRBD1
CDR3 protein: CASSPQDRGRYGYTF
CDR3 DNA: TGTGCCAGCTCCCCTCAGGACAGGGGGCGATATGGCTACACCTTC

clone size: many
V gene: TRBV6-5
J gene: TRBJ2-7
D gene: TRBD1
CDR3 protein: CASRGQDYEQYF
CDR3 DNA: TGTGCCAGCAGGGGACAGGATTACGAGCAGTACTTC

clone size: many
V gene: TRBV28
J gene: TRBJ1-1
D gene: -
CDR3 protein: CASSFPTGTVNTEAFF
CDR3 DNA: TGTGCCAGCAGTTTCCCGACCGGGACCGTGAACACTGAAGCTTTCTTT

clone size: many
V gene: TRBV28
J gene: TRBJ2-5
D gene: TRBD2
CDR3 protein: CASSFSGRARETQYF
CDR3 DNA: TGTGCCAGCAGTTTTAGCGGGAGGGCCAGGGAGACCCAGTACTTC

clone size: many
V gene: TRBV2
J gene: TRBJ2-3
D gene: -
CDR3 protein: CASSEAHSTDTQYF
CDR3 DNA: TGTGCCAGCAGTGAAGCTCACTCCACAGATACGCAGTATTTT

clone size: many
V gene: TRBV28
J gene: TRBJ2-7
D gene: -
CDR3 protein: CASSLPAVRGHEQYF
CDR3 DNA: TGTGCCAGCAGTTTACCCGCAGTGAGGGGCCACGAGCAGTACTTC

clone size: many
V gene: TRBV2
J gene: TRBJ1-5
D gene: -
CDR3 protein: CASGAGSDQPQHF
CDR3 DNA: TGTGCCAGCGGGGCAGGGAGTGATCAGCCCCAGCATTTT

clone size: many
V gene: TRBV27
J gene: TRBJ1-2
D gene: TRBD1
CDR3 protein: CASSFWTGEGYTF
CDR3 DNA: TGTGCCAGCAGTTTCTGGACAGGGGAGGGCTACACCTTC

clone size: many
V gene: TRBV4-2
J gene: TRBJ1-4
D gene: -
CDR3 protein: CASSGWGGATNEKLFF
CDR3 DNA: TGTGCCAGCAGCGGGTGGGGCGGTGCAACTAATGAAAAACTGTTTTTT